The source of this TCR beta chain is a study of shared clonotypes between healthy human individuals. Measured with immunoSEQ multiplex PCR; TCRdb has only the in-frame clones, and not every one. The repertoire has roughly 2.5 million clones, just over 90% of them found once; the top ten carry under 0.15%. Sequenced: naive CD4+ T cells sorted from blood. Subset given: CD45RA+ positively selected. The TCR originated in a man younger than 35 in good health.

CDR3 sequence: CASRGDYSGTDTQYF. The CDR3 DNA reads TGTGCCAGCAGGGGGGACTACTCTGGCACAGATACGCAGTATTTT. The V gene is TRBV6-1, the J gene TRBJ2-3; 7 bases match TRBD2. V was pared by 6 bases and J by 1 base, with 7 bases of the junction left unmatched. CDR3 length: 15 residues. Germline V gives CDR1 MNHNS, CDR2 SASEGT.